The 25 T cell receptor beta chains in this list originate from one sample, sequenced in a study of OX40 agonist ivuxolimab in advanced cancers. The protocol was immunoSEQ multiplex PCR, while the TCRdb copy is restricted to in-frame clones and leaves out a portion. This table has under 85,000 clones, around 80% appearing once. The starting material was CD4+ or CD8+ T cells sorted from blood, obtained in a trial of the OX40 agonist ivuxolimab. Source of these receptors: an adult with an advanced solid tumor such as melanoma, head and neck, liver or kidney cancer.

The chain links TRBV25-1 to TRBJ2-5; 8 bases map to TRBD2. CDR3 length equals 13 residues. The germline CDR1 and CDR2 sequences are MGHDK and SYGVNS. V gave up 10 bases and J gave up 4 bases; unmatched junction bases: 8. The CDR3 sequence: CATTRGGGETQYF. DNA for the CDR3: TGTGCCACCACCCGGGGGGGCGGAGAGACCCAGTACTTC.

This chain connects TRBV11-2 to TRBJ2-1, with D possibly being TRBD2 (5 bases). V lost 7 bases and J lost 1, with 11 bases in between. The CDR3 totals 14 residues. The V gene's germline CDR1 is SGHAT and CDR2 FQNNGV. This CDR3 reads CASTKEGSYNEQFF. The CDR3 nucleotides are TGTGCCAGCACCAAAGAGGGTTCCTACAATGAGCAGTTCTTC. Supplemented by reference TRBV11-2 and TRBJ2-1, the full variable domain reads EAGVAQSPRYKIIEKRQSVAFWCNPISGHATLYWYQQILGQGPKLLIQFQNNGVVDDSQLPKDRFSAERLKGVDSTLKIQPAKLEDSAVYLCASTKEGSYNEQFFGPGTRLTVL.

CDR3 residues: CASSTWTGTYEQYF. The CDR3 DNA reads as TGTGCCAGCAGCACGTGGACAGGCACCTACGAGCAGTACTTC. The chain couples TRBV6-5 to TRBJ2-7, with TRBD1 matching over 7 bases. Germline V gene sequence: CDR1 MNHEY, CDR2 SVGAGI. The length of the CDR3 is 14 residues. V was clipped by 6 bases and J by 2 bases; unmatched bases: 7.

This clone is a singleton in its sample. CDR3: CASSPQGDYGYTF. The CDR3 region has the DNA TGTGCCAGCAGCCCTCAGGGGGACTATGGCTACACCTTC. The V and J genes are TRBV7-9 and TRBJ1-2; the match to TRBD1 covers 7 bases. From germline, CDR1 is SEHNR and CDR2 FQNEAQ (reference sequence). The CDR3 is made up of 13 amino acids. V gave up 5 bases and J gave up 3 bases; unmatched junction bases: 3.

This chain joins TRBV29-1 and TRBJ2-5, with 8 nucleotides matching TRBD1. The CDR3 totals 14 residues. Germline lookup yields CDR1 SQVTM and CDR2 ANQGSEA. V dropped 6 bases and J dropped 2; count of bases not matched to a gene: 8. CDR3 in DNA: TGCAGCGTCGTACCGGGGGACAGGCAAGAGACCCAGTACTTC. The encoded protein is CSVVPGDRQETQYF.

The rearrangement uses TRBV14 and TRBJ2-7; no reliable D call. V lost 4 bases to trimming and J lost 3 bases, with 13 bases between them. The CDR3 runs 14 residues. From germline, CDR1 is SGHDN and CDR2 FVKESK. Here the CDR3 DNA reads TGTGCCAGCAGCCCCGGTGGTTTGTTCTACGAGCAGTACTTC. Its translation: CASSPGGLFYEQYF.

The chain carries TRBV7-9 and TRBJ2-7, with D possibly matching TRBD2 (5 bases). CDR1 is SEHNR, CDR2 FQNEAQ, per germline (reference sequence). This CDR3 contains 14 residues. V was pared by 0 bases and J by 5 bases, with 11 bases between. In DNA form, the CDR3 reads TGTGCCAGCAGCTTAGCCTGGAGGAGCAACGAGCAGTACTTC. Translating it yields CASSLAWRSNEQYF.

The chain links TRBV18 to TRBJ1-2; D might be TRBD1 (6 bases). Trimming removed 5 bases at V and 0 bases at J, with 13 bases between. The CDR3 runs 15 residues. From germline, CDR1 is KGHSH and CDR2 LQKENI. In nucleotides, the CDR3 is TGTGCCAGCTCATTACAGGACAGACCTAACTATGGCTACACCTTC. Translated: CASSLQDRPNYGYTF.

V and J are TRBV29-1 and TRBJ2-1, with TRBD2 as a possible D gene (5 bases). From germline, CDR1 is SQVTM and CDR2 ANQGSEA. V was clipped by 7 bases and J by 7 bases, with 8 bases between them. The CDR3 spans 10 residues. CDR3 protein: CSAGGNEQFF. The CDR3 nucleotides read TGCAGCGCGGGCGGGAATGAGCAGTTCTTC.

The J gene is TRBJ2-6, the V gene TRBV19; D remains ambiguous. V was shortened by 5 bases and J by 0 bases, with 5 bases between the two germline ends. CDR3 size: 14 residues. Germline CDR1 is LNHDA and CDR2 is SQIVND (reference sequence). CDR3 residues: CASSFGSGANVLTF. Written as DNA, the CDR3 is TGTGCCAGTAGTTTTGGCTCTGGGGCCAACGTCCTGACTTTC.

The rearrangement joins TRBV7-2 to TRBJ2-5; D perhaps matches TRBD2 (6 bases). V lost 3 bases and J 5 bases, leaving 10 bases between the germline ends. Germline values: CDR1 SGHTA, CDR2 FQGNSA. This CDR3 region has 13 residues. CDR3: CASSFTGRETQYF. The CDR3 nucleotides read TGTGCCAGCAGCTTTACGGGGAGGGAGACCCAGTACTTC.

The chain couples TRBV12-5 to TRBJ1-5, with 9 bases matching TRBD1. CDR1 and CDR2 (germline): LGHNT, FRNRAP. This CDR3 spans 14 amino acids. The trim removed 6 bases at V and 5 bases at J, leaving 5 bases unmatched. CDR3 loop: CASGQQGADQPQHF. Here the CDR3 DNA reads TGTGCTAGTGGCCAACAGGGGGCAGATCAGCCCCAGCATTTT.

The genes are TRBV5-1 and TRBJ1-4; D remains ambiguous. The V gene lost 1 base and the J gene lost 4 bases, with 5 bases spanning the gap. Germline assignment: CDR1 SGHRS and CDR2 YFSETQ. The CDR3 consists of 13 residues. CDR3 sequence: CASSLMSNEKLFF. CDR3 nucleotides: TGCGCCAGCAGCTTGATGAGTAATGAAAAACTGTTTTTT.

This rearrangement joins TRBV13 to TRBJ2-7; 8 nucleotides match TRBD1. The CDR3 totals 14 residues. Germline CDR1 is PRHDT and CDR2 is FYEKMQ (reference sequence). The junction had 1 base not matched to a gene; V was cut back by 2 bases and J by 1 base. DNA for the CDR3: TGTGCCAGCAGCTTAAGGACAGGGTCCTACGAGCAGTACTTC. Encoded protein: CASSLRTGSYEQYF.

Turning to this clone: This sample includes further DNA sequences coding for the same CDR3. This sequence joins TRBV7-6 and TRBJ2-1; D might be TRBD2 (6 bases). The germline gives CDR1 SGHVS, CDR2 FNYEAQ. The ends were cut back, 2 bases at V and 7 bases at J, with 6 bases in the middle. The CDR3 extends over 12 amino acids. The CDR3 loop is CASSLRGNEQFF. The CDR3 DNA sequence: TGTGCCAGCAGCTTACGGGGGAATGAGCAGTTCTTC.

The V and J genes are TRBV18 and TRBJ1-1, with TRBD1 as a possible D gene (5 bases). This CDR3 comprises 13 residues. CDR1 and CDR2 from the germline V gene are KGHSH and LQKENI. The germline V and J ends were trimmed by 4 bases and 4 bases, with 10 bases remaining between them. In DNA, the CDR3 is TGTGCCAGCTCACTGACAGTGCGCACTGAAGCTTTCTTT. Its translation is CASSLTVRTEAFF.

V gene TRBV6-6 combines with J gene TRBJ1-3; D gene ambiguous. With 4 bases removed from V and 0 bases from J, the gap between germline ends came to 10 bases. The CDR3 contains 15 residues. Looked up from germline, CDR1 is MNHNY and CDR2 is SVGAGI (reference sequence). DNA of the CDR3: TGTGCCAGCAGTTCCATCGCCTTCTCTGGAAACACCATATATTTT. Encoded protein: CASSSIAFSGNTIYF.

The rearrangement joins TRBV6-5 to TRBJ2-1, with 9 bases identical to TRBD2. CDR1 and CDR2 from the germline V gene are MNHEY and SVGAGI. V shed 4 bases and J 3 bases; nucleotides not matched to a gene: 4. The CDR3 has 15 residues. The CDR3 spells CASSSLAGRYNEQFF. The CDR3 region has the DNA TGTGCCAGCAGTTCCCTAGCGGGGCGCTACAATGAGCAGTTCTTC.

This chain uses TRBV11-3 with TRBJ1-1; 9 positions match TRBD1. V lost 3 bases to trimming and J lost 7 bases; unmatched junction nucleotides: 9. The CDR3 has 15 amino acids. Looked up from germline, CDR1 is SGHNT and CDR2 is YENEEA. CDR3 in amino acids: CASSFRQGGRGEAFF. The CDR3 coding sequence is TGTGCCAGCAGCTTCAGACAGGGGGGACGGGGTGAAGCTTTCTTT. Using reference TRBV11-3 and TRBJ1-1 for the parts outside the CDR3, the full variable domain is EAGVVQSPRYKIIEKKQPVAFWCNPISGHNTLYWYLQNLGQGPELLIRYENEEAVDDSQLPKDRFSAERLKGVDSTLKIQPAELGDSAVYLCASSFRQGGRGEAFFGQGTRLTVV.

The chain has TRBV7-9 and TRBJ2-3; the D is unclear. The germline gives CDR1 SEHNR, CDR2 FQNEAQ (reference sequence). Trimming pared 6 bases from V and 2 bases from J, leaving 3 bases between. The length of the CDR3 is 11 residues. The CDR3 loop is CASSDTDTQYF. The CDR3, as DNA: TGTGCCAGCAGTGACACAGATACGCAGTATTTT.

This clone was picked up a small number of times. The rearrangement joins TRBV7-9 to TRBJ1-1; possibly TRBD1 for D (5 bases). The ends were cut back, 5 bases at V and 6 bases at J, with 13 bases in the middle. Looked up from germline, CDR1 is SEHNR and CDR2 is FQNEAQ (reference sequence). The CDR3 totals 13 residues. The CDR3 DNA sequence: TGTGCCAGCAGCGTAGGAGGGGTCTCTGAAGCTTTCTTT. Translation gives CASSVGGVSEAFF.

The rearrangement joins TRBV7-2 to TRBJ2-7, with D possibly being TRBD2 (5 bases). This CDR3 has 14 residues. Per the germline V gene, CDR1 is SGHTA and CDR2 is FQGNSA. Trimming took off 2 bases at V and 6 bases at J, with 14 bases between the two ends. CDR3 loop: CASSLRRVSPEQYF. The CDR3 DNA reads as TGTGCCAGCAGCTTAAGGCGGGTTTCCCCCGAGCAGTACTTC.

In nucleotides, the CDR3 is TGTGCCAGTATTCGGGGATTCCAGCCGAACACTGAAGCTTTCTTT. Translating gives CASIRGFQPNTEAFF. The chain carries TRBV19 and TRBJ1-1; D is unclear. This CDR3 comprises 15 residues. V dropped 7 bases and J dropped 1 base, with 16 bases sitting between them. Germline CDR1 LNHDA, CDR2 SQIVND (reference sequence). The whole variable domain, remainder taken from reference TRBV19 and TRBJ1-1, is DGGITQSPKYLFRKEGQNVTLSCEQNLNHDAMYWYRQDPGQGLRLIYYSQIVNDFQKGDIAEGYSVSREKKESFPLTVTSAQKNPTAFYLCASIRGFQPNTEAFFGQGTRLTVV.

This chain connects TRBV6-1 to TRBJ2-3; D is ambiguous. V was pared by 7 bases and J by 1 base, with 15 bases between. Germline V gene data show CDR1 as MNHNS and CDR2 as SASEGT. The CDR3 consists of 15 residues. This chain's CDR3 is CASNEAYGGTDTQYF. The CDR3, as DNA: TGTGCCAGCAATGAGGCCTACGGAGGCACAGATACGCAGTATTTT.

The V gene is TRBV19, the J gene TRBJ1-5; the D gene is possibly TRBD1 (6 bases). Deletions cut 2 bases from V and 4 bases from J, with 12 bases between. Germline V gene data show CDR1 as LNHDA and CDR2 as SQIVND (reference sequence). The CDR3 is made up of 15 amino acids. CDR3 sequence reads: CASSIQGRWNQPQHF. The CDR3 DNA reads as TGTGCCAGTAGTATACAGGGGCGCTGGAATCAGCCCCAGCATTTT. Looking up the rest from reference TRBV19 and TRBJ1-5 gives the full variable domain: DGGITQSPKYLFRKEGQNVTLSCEQNLNHDAMYWYRQDPGQGLRLIYYSQIVNDFQKGDIAEGYSVSREKKESFPLTVTSAQKNPTAFYLCASSIQGRWNQPQHFGDGTRLSIL.